This entry features one TCR beta chain sequence. The antigen is not known. The data are from a study of cytotoxic CD8 clonotypes in ibrutinib-treated CLL. For the study at large: The subjects consisted of ten to twelve relapsed/refractory and more than 14 treatment-naive individuals, with roughly 17 IGHV unmutated.

Generated by immunoSEQ multiplex PCR, the TCRdb table keeps only in-frame clones and is missing some. The sample includes 70,000 to 80,000 clones, more than 75% seen only once; the top ten take about 8%. Study results and caveats: Pretreatment clonality was elevated relative to age-matched healthy donors and paralleled circulating CD8+ T-cell counts.

Germline V gene sequence: CDR1 LNHNV, CDR2 YYDKDF (reference sequence). CDR3 length: 18 residues. Unmatched junction bases numbered 10, after V lost 0 bases and J lost 5 bases. The starting material was PBMCs, obtained at disease progression, from a patient treated with ibrutinib. V is TRBV15 and J is TRBJ2-3, with 11 bases lining up with TRBD2. The source of this sequence is a human donor with chronic lymphocytic leukemia. The CDR3 sequence: CATSRDGVLAGVQDTQYF. CDR3 sequence (DNA): TGTGCCACCAGCAGAGACGGGGTACTAGCGGGAGTTCAAGATACGCAGTATTTT.